The entry that follows covers one TCR beta chain sequence. The antigen is undetermined. V was shortened by 0 bases and J by 0 bases, with 9 bases between the two germline ends. CDR3 size: 16 residues. CDR1 is WNHNN and CDR2 is SYGVQD in the germline V gene (reference sequence). Evenly divided among several immunoSEQ plates was the genomic DNA of each subset. Produced via immunoSEQ multiplex PCR; TCRdb's table is partial and in-frame only. In the table there are some 2,500,000 clones, over 85% of which are singletons. The CD4+ fraction was divided into a CD45RA+ naive subset and a CD45RA-negative memory subset. The data were obtained in a study of shared clonotypes between healthy human individuals. Overall study context: Three plates were used per donor for CD4 naive, three for CD4 memory, two for CD8 naive and one for CD8 memory. Whole-study findings and limits: Several donors held roughly 5% of naive CD4 clonotypes in common.

This clonotype originated in a young man in good health. Some clones in this sample may be carry-over from other donors' samples. Sequences were obtained from naive CD4+ T cells from PBMCs. Subset reported: CD45RA+ positively selected. The gene calls are TRBV10-1 and TRBJ2-1, with D perhaps assigned TRBD1 or TRBD2 (5 bases each). The CDR3 is CASSESGTGSYNEQFF. In DNA form, the CDR3 reads TGCGCCAGCAGTGAGTCCGGGACGGGCTCCTACAATGAGCAGTTCTTC.